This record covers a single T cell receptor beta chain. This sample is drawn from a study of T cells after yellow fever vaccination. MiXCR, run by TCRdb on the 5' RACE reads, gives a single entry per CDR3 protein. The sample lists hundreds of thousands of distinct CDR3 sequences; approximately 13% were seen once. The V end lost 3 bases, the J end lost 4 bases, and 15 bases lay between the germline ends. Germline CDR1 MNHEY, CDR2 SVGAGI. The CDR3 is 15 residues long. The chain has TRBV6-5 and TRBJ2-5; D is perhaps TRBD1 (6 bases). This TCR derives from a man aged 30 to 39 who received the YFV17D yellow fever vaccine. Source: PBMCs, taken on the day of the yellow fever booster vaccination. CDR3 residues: CASSYFRGAAETQYF. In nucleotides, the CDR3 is TGTGCCAGCAGTTATTTCAGGGGTGCGGCAGAGACCCAGTACTTC.